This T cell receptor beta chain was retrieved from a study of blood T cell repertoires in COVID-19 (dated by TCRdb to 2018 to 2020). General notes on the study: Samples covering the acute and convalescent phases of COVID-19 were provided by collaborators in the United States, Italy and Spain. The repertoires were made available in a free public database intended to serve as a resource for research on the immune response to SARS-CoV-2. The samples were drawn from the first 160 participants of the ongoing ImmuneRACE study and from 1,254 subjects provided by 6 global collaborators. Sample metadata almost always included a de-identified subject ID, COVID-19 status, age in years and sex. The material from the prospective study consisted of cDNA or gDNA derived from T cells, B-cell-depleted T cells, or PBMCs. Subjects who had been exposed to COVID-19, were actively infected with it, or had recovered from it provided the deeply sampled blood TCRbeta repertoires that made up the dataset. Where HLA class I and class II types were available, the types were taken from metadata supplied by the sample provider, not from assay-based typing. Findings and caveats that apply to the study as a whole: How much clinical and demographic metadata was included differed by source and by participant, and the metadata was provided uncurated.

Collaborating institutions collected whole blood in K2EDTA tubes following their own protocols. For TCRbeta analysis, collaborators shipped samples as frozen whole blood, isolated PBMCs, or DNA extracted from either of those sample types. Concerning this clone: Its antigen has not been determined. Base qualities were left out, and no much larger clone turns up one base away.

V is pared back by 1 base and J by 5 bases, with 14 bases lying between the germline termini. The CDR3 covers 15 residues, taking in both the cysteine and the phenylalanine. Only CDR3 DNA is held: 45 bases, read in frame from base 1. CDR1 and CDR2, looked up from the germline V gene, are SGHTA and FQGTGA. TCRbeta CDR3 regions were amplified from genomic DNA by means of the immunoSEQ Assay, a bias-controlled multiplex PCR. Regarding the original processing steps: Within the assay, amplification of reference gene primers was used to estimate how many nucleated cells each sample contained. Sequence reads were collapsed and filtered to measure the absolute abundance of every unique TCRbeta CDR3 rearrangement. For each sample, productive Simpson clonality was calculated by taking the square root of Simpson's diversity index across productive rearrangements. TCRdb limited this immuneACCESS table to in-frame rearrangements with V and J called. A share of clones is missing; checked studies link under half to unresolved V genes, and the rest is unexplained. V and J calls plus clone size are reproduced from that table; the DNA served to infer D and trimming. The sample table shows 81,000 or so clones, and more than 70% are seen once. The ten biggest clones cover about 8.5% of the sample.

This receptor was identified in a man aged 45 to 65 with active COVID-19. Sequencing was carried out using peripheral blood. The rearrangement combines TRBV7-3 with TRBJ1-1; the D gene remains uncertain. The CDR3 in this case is CASSLKPGWETEAFF. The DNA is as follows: TGTGCCAGCAGCTTAAAGCCGGGATGGGAAACTGAAGCTTTCTTT. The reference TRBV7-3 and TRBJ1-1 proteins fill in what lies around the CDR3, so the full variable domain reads GAGVSQTPSNKVTEKGKYVELRCDPISGHTALYWYRQSLGQGPEFLIYFQGTGAADDSGLPNDRFFAVRPEGSVSTLKIQRTERGDSAVYLCASSLKPGWETEAFFGQGTRLTVV.